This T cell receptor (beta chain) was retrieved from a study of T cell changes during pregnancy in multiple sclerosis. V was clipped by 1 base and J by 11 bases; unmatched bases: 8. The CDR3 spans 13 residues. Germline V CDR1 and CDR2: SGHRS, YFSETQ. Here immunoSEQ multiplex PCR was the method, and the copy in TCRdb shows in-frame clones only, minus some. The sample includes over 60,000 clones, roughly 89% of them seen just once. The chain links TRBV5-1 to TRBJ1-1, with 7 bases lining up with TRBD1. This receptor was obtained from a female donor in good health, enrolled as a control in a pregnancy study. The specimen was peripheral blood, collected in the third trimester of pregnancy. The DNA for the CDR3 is TGCGCCAGCAGCTTGAAGCAGGGGGTATCCGCTTTCTTT. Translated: CASSLKQGVSAFF.